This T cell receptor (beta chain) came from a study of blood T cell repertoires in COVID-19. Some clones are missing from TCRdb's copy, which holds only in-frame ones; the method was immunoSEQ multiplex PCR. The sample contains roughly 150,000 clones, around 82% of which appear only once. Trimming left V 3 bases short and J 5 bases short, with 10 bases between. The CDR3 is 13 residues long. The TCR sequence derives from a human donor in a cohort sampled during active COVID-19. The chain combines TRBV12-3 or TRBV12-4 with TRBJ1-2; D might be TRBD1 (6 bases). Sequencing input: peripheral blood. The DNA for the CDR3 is TGTGCCAGCAGTTTCCAACAGGGTTATGGCTACACCTTC. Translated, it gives CASSFQQGYGYTF.